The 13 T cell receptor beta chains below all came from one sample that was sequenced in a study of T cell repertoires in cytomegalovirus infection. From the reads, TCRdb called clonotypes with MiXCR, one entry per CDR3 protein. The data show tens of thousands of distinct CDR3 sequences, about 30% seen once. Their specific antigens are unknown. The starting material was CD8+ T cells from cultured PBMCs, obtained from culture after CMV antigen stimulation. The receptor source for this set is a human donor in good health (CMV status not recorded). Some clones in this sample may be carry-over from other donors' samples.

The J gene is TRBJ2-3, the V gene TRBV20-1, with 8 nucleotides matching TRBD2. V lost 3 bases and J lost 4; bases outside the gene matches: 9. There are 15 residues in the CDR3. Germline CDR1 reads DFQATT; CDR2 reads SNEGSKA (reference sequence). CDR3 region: CSARPLAGIPDTQYF. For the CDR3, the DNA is TGCAGTGCTAGGCCCTTAGCGGGGATTCCAGATACGCAGTATTTT.

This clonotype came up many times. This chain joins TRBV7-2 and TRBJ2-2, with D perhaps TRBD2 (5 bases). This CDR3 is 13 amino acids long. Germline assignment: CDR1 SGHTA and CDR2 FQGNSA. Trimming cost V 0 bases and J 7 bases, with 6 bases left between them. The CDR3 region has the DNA TGTGCCAGCAGCTTAGCGGGGAGCGGGGAGCTGTTTTTT. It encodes CASSLAGSGELFF.

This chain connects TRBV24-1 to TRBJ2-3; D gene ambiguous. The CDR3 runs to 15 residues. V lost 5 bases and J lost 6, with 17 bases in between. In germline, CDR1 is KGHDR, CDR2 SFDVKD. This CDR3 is CATSGLPTTMDTQYF. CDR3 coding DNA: TGTGCCACCAGTGGTCTTCCCACAACCATGGATACGCAGTATTTT.

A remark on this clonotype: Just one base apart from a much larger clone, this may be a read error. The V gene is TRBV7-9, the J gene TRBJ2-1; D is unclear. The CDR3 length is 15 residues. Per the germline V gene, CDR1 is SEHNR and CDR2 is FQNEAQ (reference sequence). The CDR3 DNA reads TGTGCCAGCAGCTTAAGTGAGGAAGCTTCTAATGAGCAGATCTTC. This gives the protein CASSLSEEASNEQIF.

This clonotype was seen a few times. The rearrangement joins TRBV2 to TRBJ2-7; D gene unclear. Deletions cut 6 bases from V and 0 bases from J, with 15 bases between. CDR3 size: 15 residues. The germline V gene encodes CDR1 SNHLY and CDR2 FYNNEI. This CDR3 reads CASRSTEFRSYEQYF. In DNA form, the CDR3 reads TGTGCCAGCAGGTCAACAGAGTTTCGCTCCTACGAGCAGTACTTC.

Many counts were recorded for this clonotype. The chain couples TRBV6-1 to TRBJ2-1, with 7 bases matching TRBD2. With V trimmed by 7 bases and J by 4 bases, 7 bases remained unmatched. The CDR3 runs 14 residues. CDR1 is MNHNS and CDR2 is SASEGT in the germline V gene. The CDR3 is CASNPSGTYNEQFF. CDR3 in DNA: TGTGCCAGCAATCCCAGCGGGACGTACAATGAGCAGTTCTTC.

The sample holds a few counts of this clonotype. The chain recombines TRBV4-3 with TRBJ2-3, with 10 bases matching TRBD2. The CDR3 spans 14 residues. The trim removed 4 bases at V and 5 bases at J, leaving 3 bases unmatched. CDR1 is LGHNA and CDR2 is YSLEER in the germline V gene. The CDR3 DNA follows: TGCGCCAGCAGCCCCCGGACTAGCGGAGATACGCAGTATTTT. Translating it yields CASSPRTSGDTQYF.

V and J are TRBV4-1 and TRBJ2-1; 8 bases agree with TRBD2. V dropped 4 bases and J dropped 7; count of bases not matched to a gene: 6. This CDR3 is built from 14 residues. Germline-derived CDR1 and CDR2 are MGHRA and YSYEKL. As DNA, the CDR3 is TGCGCCAGCAGCCCGTCGGGACTAGAGAATGAGCAGTTCTTC. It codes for CASSPSGLENEQFF.

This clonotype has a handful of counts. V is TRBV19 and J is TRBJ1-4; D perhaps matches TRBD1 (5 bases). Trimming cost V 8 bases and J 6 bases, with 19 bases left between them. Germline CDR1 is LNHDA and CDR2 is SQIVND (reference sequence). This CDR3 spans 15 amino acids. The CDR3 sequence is CASLQEGLSDEKLFF. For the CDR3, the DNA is TGTGCCAGTCTCCAGGAGGGGCTCTCAGATGAAAAACTGTTTTTT.

The CDR3 DNA is TGCAGTGCTAGAGTACACCCTCCGGTCACAGATACGCAGTATTTT. Translating gives CSARVHPPVTDTQYF. The V gene is TRBV20-1, the J gene TRBJ2-3; D gene ambiguous. This CDR3 has 15 residues. Trimming removed 1 base from V and 2 bases from J, with 13 bases in between. Germline CDR1 and CDR2: DFQATT and SNEGSKA (reference sequence).

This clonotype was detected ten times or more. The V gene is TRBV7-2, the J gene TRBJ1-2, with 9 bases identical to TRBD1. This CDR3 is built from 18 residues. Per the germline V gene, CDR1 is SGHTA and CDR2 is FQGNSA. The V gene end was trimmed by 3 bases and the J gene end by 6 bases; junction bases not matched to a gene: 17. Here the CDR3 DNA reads TGTGCCAGCAGCTTCGGGACAGGGCAGACGAAGCCATATGATGGCTACACCTTC. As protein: CASSFGTGQTKPYDGYTF.

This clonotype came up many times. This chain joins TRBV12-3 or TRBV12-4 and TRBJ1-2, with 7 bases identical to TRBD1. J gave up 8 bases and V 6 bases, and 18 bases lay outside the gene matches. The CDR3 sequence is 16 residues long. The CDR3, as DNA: TGTGCCAGCAGGCCAGGGGGGTACGGCTTTCTGGGGGGCTACACCTTC. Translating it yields CASRPGGYGFLGGYTF.

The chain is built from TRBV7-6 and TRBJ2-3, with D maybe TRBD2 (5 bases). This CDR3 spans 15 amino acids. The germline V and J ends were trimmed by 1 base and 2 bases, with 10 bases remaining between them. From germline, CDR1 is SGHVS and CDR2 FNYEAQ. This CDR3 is CASSLGGFSTDTQYF. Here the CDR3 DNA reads TGTGCCAGCAGCTTAGGCGGGTTTTCCACAGATACGCAGTATTTT.